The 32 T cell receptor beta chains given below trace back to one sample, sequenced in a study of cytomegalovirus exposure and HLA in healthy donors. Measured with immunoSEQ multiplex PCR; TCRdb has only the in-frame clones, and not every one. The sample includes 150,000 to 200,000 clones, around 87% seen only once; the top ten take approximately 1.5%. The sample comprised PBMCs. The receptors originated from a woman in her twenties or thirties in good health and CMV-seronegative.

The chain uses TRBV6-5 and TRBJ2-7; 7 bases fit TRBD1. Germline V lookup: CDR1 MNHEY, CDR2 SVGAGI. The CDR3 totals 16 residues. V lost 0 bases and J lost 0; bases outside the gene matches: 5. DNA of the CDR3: TGTGCCAGCAGTTACTCGGCGGACAGGAGCTCCTACGAGCAGTACTTC. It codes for CASSYSADRSSYEQYF.

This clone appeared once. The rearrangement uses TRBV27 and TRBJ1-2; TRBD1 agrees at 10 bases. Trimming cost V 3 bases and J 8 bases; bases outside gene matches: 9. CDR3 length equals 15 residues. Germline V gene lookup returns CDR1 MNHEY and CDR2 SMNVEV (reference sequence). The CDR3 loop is CASSFSGQGTVGYTF. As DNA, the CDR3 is TGTGCCAGCAGTTTCTCGGGACAGGGGACTGTCGGCTACACCTTC.

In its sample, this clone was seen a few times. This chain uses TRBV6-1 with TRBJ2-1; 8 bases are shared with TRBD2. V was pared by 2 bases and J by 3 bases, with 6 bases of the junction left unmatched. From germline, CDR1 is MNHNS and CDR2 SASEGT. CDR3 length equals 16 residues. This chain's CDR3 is CASSELGRGDYNEQFF. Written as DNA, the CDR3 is TGTGCCAGCAGTGAATTGGGGCGGGGGGACTACAATGAGCAGTTCTTC.

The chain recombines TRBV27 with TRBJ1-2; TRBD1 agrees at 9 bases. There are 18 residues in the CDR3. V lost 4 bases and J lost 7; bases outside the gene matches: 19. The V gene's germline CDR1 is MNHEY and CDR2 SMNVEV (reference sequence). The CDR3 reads CASSSINRGHGKEAGYTF. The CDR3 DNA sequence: TGTGCCAGCAGTTCGATTAACAGGGGGCACGGAAAAGAAGCTGGCTACACCTTC.

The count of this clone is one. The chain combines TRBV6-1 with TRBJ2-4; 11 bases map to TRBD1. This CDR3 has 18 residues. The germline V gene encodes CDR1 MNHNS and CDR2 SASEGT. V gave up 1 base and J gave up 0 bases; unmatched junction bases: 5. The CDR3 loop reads CASSEGTGGIGAKNIQYF. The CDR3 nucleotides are TGTGCCAGCAGTGAAGGGACAGGGGGCATCGGAGCCAAAAACATTCAGTACTTC.

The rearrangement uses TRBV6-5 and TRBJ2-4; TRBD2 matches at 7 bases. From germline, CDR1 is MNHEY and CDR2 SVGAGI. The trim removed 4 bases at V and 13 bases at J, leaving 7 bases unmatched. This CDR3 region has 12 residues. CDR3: CASSSSGLRQYF. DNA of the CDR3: TGTGCCAGCAGTTCATCGGGACTACGACAGTACTTC.

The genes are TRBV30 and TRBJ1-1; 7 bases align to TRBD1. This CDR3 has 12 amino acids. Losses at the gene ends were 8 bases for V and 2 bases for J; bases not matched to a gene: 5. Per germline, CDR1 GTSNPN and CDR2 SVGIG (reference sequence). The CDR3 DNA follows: TGTGCCCGGGACAGAAAAAACACTGAAGCTTTCTTT. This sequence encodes CARDRKNTEAFF.

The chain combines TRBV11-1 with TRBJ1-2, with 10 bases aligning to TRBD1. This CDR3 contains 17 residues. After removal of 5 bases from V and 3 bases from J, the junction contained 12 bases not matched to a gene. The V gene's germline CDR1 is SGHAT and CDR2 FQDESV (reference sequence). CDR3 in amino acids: CASSPYSDRGADYGYTF. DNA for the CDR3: TGTGCCAGCAGCCCGTATTCGGACAGGGGGGCCGACTATGGCTACACCTTC. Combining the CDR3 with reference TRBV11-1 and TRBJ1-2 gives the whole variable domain EAEVAQSPRYKITEKSQAVAFWCDPISGHATLYWYRQILGQGPELLVQFQDESVVDDSQLPKDRFSAERLKGVDSTLKIQPAELGDSAMYLCASSPYSDRGADYGYTFGSGTRLTVV.

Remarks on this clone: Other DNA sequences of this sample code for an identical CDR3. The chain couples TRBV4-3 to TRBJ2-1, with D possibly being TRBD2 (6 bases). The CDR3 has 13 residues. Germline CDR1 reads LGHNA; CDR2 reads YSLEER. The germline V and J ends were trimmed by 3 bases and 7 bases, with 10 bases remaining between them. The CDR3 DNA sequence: TGCGCCAGCAGCCAGGGACTGAGGAATGAGCAGTTCTTC. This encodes CASSQGLRNEQFF.

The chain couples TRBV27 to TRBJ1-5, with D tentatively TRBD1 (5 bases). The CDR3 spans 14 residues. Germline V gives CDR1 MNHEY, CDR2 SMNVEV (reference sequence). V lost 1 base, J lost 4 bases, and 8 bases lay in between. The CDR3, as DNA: TGTGCCAGCAGTTTATTAGCAGGGAATCAGCCCCAGCATTTT. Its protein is CASSLLAGNQPQHF.

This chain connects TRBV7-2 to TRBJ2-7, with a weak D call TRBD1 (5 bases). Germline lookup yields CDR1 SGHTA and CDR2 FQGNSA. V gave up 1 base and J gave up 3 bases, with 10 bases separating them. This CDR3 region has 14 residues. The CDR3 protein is CASSLVGRVYEQYF. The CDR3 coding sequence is TGTGCCAGCAGCTTAGTAGGCAGGGTCTACGAGCAGTACTTC.

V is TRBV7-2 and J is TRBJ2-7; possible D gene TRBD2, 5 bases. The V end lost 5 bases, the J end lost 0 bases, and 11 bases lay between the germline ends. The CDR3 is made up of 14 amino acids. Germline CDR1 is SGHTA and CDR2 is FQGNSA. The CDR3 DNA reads TGTGCCAGCAGCCCCTACACTAGCTCCTACGAGCAGTACTTC. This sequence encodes CASSPYTSSYEQYF.

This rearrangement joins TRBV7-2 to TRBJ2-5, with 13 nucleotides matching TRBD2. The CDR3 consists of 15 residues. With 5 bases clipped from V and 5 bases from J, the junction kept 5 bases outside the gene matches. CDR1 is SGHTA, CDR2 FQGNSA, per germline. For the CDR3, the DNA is TGTGCCAGCAGCCCGGGACTAGCGGGGTACGAGACCCAGTACTTC. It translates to CASSPGLAGYETQYF.

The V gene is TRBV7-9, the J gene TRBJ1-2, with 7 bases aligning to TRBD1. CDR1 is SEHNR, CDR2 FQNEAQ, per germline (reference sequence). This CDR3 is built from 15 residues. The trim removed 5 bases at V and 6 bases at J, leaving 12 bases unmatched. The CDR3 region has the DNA TGTGCCAGCAGCCCAGAGAGGGGGCCCGGTGATGGCTACACCTTC. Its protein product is CASSPERGPGDGYTF.

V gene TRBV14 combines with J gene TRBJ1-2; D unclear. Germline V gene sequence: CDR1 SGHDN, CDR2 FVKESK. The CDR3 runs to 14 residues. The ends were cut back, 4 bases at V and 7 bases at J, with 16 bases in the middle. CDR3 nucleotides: TGTGCCAGCAGCCCGGCGCACGGGTTTATTGGCTACACCTTC. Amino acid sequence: CASSPAHGFIGYTF.

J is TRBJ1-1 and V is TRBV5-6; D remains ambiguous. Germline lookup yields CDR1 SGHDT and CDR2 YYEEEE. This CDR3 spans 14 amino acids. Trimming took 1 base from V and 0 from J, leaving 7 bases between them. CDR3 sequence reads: CASSLMRMNTEAFF. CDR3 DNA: TGTGCCAGCAGCTTGATGAGGATGAACACTGAAGCTTTCTTT.

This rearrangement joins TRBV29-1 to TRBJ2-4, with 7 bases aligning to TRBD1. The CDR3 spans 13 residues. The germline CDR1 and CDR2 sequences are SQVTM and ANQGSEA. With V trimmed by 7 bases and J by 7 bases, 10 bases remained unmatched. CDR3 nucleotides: TGCAGCGCCGCGACAGGGAACTTTAACATTCAGTACTTC. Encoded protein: CSAATGNFNIQYF. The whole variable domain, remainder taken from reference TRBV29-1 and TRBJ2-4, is SAVISQKPSRDICQRGTSLTIQCQVDSQVTMMFWYRQQPGQSLTLIATANQGSEATYESGFVIDKFPISRPNLTFSTLTVSNMSPEDSSIYLCSAATGNFNIQYFGAGTRLSVL.

The DNA of the CDR3 is TGTGCCAGCAGCCTGGGGACAGGGGGTTTTTGGCACACTGAAGCTTTCTTT. Protein: CASSLGTGGFWHTEAFF. The V call is TRBV14, the J call TRBJ1-1, with TRBD1 matching 11 bases. The CDR3 is made up of 17 amino acids. The germline V gene has CDR1 SGHDN and CDR2 FVKESK. Unmatched junction bases numbered 10, after V lost 4 bases and J lost 3 bases.

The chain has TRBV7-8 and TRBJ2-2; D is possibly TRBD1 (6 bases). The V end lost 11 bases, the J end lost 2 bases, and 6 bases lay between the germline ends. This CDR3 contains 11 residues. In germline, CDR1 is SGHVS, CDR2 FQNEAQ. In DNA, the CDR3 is TGTGCCGGGACAAACACCGGGGAGCTGTTTTTT. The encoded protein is CAGTNTGELFF.

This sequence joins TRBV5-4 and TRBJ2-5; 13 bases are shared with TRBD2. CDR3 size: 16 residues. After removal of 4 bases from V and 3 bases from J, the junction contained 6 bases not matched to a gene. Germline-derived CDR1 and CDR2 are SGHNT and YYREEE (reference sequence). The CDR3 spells CASSLWTSGGKETQYF. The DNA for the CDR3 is TGTGCCAGCAGCCTCTGGACTAGCGGGGGAAAAGAGACCCAGTACTTC.

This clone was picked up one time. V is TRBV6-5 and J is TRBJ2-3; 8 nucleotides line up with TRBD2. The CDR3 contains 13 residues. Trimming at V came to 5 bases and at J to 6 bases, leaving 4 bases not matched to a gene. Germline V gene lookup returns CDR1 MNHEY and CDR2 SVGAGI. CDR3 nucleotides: TGTGCCAGCAGTGGACTAGCCTCGGATACGCAGTATTTT. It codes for CASSGLASDTQYF.

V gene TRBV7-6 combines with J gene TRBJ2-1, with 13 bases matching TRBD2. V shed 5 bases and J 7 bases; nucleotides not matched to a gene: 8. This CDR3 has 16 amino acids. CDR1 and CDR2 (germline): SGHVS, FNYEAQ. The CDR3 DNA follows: TGTGCCAGCAGCCCCGGGACTAGCGGGGAGCTGAATGAGCAGTTCTTC. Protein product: CASSPGTSGELNEQFF.

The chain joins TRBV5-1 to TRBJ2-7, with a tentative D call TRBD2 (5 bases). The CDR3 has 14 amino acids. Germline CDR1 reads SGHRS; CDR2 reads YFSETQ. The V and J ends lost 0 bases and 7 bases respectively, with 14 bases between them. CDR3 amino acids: CASSLDPLVGEQYF. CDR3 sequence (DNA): TGCGCCAGCAGCTTGGATCCACTAGTTGGGGAGCAGTACTTC.

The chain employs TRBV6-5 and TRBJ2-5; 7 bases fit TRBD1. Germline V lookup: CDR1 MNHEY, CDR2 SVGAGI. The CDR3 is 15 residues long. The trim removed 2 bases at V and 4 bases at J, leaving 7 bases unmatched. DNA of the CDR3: TGTGCCAGCAGTTACCCCGACAGGGTAGGAGAGACCCAGTACTTC. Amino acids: CASSYPDRVGETQYF.

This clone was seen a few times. DNA of the CDR3: TGTGCCTGGAGTACGTGGGGGGGCTCTGGAAACACCATATATTTT. Its translation is CAWSTWGGSGNTIYF. The chain carries TRBV30 and TRBJ1-3, with D tentatively TRBD1 (5 bases). The germline CDR1 and CDR2 sequences are GTSNPN and SVGIG (reference sequence). Trimming cost V 2 bases and J 0 bases, with 11 bases left between them. The CDR3 consists of 15 residues.

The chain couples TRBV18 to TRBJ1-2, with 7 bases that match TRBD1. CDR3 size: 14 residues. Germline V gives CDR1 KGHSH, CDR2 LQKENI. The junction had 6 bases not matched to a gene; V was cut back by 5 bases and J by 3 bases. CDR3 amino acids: CASSGGQKDYGYTF. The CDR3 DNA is TGTGCCAGCTCAGGGGGACAGAAGGACTATGGCTACACCTTC.

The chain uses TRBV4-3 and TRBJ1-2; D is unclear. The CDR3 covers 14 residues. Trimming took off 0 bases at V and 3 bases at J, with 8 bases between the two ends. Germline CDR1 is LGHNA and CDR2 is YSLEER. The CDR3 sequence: CASSQDYGDYGYTF. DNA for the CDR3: TGCGCCAGCAGCCAAGACTACGGGGACTATGGCTACACCTTC.

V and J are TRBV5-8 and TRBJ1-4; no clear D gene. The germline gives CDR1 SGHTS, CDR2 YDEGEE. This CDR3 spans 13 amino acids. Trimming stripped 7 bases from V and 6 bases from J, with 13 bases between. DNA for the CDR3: TGTGCCAGCGGGCTTACGTTCTATGAAAAACTGTTTTTT. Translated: CASGLTFYEKLFF.

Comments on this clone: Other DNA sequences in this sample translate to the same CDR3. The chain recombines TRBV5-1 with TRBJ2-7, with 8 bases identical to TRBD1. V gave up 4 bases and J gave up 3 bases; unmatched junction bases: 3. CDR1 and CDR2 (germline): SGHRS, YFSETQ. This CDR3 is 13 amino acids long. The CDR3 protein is CASSPTGGYEQYF. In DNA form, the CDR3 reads TGCGCCAGCAGCCCCACAGGGGGCTACGAGCAGTACTTC.

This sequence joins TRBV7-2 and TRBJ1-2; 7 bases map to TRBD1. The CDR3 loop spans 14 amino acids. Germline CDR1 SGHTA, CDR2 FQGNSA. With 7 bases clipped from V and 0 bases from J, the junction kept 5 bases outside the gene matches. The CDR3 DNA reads TGTGCCAGCAACCCGACAGGGTCTAACTATGGCTACACCTTC. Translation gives CASNPTGSNYGYTF.

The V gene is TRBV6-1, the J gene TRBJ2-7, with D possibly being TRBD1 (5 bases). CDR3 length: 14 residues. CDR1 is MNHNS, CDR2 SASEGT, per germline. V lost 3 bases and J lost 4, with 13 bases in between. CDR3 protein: CASSDAGSRYEQYF. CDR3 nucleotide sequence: TGTGCCAGCAGTGATGCAGGGTCTAGGTACGAGCAGTACTTC.

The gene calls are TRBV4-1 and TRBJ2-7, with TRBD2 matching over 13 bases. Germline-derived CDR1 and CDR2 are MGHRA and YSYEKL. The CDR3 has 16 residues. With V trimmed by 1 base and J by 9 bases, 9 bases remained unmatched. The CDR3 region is CASSQGLAGGHRWQYF. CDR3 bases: TGCGCCAGCAGCCAAGGACTAGCGGGGGGTCACCGCTGGCAGTACTTC.